This T cell receptor (beta chain) was captured in a study of shared clonotypes between healthy human individuals. Background on the study: Three men and a couple of women, aged 18 to 49, were donors. Study-wide findings and caveats: Clonotype sharing across donors was expected to vary with sequencing depth. Across a few donors, naive CD4 shared around 5%, naive CD8 around 3.5%, memory CD4 approximately 2.5%, memory CD8 around 0.42%.

Trimming shortened V by 4 bases and J by 1 base, and 20 bases separated the two germline ends. From germline, CDR1 is LGHNA and CDR2 YNFKEQ. CDR3 length: 17 amino acids. The assay was run at deep level. Clones were sequenced by immunoSEQ multiplex PCR, and TCRdb holds only the in-frame ones, with some missing. The sample consists of about 2.4 million clones, roughly 93% of them appearing once. Comments on this clone: Its antigen remains unknown.

The clonotype was recovered from a young man in good health. Some clones in this sample may be carry-over from other donors' samples. Specimen: naive CD4+ T cells from PBMCs. The subset denotes: CD45RA+ positively selected. The chain combines TRBV4-2 with TRBJ2-7; D is tentatively TRBD1 or TRBD2 (6 bases each). The CDR3 nucleotides are TGTGCCAGCAGCCCCAGAGACCTCGGGGGCACGTCCTACGAGCAGTACTTC. As protein: CASSPRDLGGTSYEQYF.